The rows below give T cell receptor beta chains drawn from one sample of a study of cytomegalovirus exposure and HLA in healthy donors. Profiled with immunoSEQ multiplex PCR; TCRdb holds only in-frame clones, not every one. Here the sample table reports about 65,000 clones. The specimen was PBMCs. These receptors all come from a boy aged 5 to 17 in good health and CMV-seronegative. Each CDR3 is given with its conserved first and last residue. A D gene is named only where the DNA matches it firmly.

J gene | V gene | D gene | CDR3 DNA | CDR3 protein
TRBJ2-7 | TRBV19 | TRBD1 | TGTGCCAGTAGTAAGGGACAGGGCTTCGACGAGCAGTACTTC | CASSKGQGFDEQYF
TRBJ1-3 | TRBV5-1 | NA | TGCGCCAGCAGCCTTACAGGGAGCTCTGGAAACACCATATATTTT | CASSLTGSSGNTIYF
TRBJ2-2 | TRBV7-3 | TRBD2 | TGTGCCAGCAGCCCCGCGACTAGCCCCCACACCGGGGAGCTGTTTTTT | CASSPATSPHTGELFF
TRBJ1-2 | TRBV2 | TRBD1 | TGTGCCAGCAGTCGGACAGGGTCTAACTATGGCTACACCTTC | CASSRTGSNYGYTF
TRBJ1-1 | TRBV6-5 | NA | TGTGCCAGCAGTGGGCAGGTGAACACTGAAGCTTTCTTT | CASSGQVNTEAFF
TRBJ2-2 | TRBV6-5 | TRBD1 | TGTGCCAGCAGTTCGTACGGGACAGGGGGATCCGGGGAGCTGTTTTTT | CASSSYGTGGSGELFF
TRBJ1-1 | TRBV7-9 | TRBD1 | TGTGCCAGCAGCTTATCAGGGGGAACTGAAGCTTTCTTT | CASSLSGGTEAFF
TRBJ2-3 | TRBV19 | TRBD1 | TGTGCCAGTAGTAACATCCCGGGACAGGGGGGATTCACAGATACGCAGTATTTT | CASSNIPGQGGFTDTQYF
TRBJ1-1 | TRBV6-6 | TRBD1 | TGTGCCAGCAGTTACTCACAGGGGTCGAACACTGAAGCTTTCTTT | CASSYSQGSNTEAFF
TRBJ2-7 | TRBV4-1 | NA | TGCGCCAGCAGCCCAAGCGGGACAGGCTCCTACGAGCAGTACTTC | CASSPSGTGSYEQYF
TRBJ2-7 | TRBV5-6 | NA | TGTGCCAGCAGCTTCGGACAGTCTCCCGAGCAGTACTTC | CASSFGQSPEQYF
TRBJ2-5 | TRBV5-1 | TRBD1 | TGCGCCAGCAGCATATACGGACAGGCTCAAGAGACCCAGTACTTC | CASSIYGQAQETQYF
TRBJ2-1 | TRBV5-4 | TRBD2 | TGTGCCAGCAGCCCGGGGACTAGCGGGTACAATGAGCAGTTCTTC | CASSPGTSGYNEQFF
TRBJ2-3 | TRBV7-2 | TRBD2 | TGTGCCAGCAGCTTACCTAGCGGGAGGCCAGATACGCAGTATTTT | CASSLPSGRPDTQYF
TRBJ1-2 | TRBV30 | TRBD1 | TGTGCCTGGAGTGTAGGGACAGGGGGCTATGGCTACACCTTC | CAWSVGTGGYGYTF
TRBJ2-1 | TRBV9 | NA | TGTGCCAGCAGCGTAGCAAGGGAGCTCGATGAGCAGTTCTTC | CASSVARELDEQFF
TRBJ1-2 | TRBV28 | TRBD1 | TGTGCCAGCCGGACAAGTAAGGGACAGGGGGACTATGGCTACACCTTC | CASRTSKGQGDYGYTF
TRBJ1-2 | TRBV6-1 | TRBD1 | TGTGCCAGCAGCTCCAACAGGGGGTCGAATGGCTACACCTTC | CASSSNRGSNGYTF
TRBJ1-2 | TRBV7-9 | TRBD1 | TGTGCCAGCAGCCGGGACAGCTATAGAGGAGGCTACACCTTC | CASSRDSYRGGYTF
TRBJ1-1 | TRBV7-9 | TRBD1 | TGTGCCAGCAGCTTAGGACAGGGGGATCCTGAAGCTTTCTTT | CASSLGQGDPEAFF
TRBJ1-5 | TRBV5-6 | TRBD1 | TGTGCCAGCAGCCCGCGACAGGGGGCCTATCAGCCCCAGCATTTT | CASSPRQGAYQPQHF
TRBJ1-5 | TRBV6-1 | TRBD1 | TGTGCCAGCAGTGGGGGGACAGGGCCGTATAGCAATCAGCCCCAGCATTTT | CASSGGTGPYSNQPQHF
TRBJ2-7 | TRBV2 | NA | TGTGCCAGCAGGCCTCGGTTCGACTACGAGCAGTACTTC | CASRPRFDYEQYF
TRBJ2-1 | TRBV11-2 | TRBD2 | TGTGCCAGCAGCTTCTCAGCGGGAGGGGGAACCTACAATGAGCAGTTCTTC | CASSFSAGGGTYNEQFF
TRBJ1-5 | TRBV7-2 | NA | TGTGCCAGCAGCAATCACACGGTTGGGGCCCATCAGCCCCAGCATTTT | CASSNHTVGAHQPQHF
TRBJ2-7 | TRBV19 | NA | TGTGCCAGTAGTCCTACCGTGGGGGCCGGGTACGAGCAGTACTTC | CASSPTVGAGYEQYF